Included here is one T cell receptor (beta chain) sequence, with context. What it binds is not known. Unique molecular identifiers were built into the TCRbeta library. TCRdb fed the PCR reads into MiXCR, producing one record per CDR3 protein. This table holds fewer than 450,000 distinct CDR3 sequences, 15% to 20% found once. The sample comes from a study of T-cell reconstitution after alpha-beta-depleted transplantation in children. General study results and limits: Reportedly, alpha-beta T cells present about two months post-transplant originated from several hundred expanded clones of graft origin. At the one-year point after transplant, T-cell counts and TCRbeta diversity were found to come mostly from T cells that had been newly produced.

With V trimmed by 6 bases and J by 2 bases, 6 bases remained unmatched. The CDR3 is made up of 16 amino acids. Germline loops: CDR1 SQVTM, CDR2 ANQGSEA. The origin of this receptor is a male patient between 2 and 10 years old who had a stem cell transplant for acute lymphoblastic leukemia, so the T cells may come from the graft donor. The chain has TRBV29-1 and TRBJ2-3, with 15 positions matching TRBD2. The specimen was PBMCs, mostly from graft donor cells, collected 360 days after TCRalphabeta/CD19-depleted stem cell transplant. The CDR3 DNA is TGCAGCGTGGCCGGGACTAGCGGGAGGCACACAGATACGCAGTATTTT. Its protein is CSVAGTSGRHTDTQYF.